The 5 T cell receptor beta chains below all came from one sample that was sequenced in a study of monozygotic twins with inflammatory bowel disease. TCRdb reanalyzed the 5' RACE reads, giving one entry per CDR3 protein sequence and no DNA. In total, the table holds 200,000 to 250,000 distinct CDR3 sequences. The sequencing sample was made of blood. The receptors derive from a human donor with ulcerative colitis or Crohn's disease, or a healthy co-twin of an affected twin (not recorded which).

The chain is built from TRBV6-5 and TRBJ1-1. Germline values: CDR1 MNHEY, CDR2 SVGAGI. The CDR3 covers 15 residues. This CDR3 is CAGSYRARMNTEAFF.

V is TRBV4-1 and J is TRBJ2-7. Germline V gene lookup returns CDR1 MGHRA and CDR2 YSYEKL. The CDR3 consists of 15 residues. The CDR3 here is CASSQEGSANFEQYF.

Here the CDR3 reads CASSSISGPGELFF. The chain uses TRBV7-3 and TRBJ2-2; TCRdb lists TRBD1, though no DNA is available to test this call. CDR1 and CDR2 (germline): SGHTA, FQGTGA. This CDR3 has 14 residues.

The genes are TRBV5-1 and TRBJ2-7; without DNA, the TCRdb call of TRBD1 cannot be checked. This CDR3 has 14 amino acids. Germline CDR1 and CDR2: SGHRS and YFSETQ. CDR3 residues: CASSLSGTPYEQYF.

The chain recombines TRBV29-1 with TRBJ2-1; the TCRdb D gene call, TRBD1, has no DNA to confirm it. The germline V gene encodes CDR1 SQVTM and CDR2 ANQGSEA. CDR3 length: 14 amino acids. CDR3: CSVRGGTGVNEQFF.